The 3 T cell receptor beta chains below all came from one sample that was sequenced in a study of cytomegalovirus exposure and HLA in healthy donors. A multiplex PCR was run with 60 Vbeta primers and 13 Jbeta primers. Sequencing was performed with immunoSEQ multiplex PCR; in TCRdb, only in-frame clones are kept and a portion is missing. The sample has about 140,000 clones, 73% seen once. The source material was PBMCs. Receptors originate from a human donor in good health.

The chain couples TRBV5-1 to TRBJ1-4, with D tentatively TRBD1 (6 bases). Germline V gene lookup returns CDR1 SGHRS and CDR2 YFSETQ. There are 14 residues in the CDR3. The V gene lost 4 bases and the J gene lost 4 bases, with 11 bases spanning the gap. In DNA, the CDR3 is TGCGCCAGCAGCAAGGGGGAGGGTAATGAAAAACTGTTTTTT. Its translation: CASSKGEGNEKLFF.

The genes are TRBV6-5 and TRBJ1-6; possible D gene TRBD1, 5 bases. The V and J ends lost 5 bases and 7 bases respectively, with 15 bases between them. Germline CDR1 MNHEY, CDR2 SVGAGI. The CDR3 runs to 15 residues. This CDR3 reads CASSPQFRGNSPLHF. The DNA of the CDR3 is TGTGCCAGCAGTCCCCAGTTCCGGGGGAATTCACCCCTCCACTTT.

The rearrangement links TRBV11-2 to TRBJ2-1, with D maybe TRBD1 (5 bases). Trimming took off 5 bases at V and 2 bases at J, with 13 bases between the two ends. This CDR3 region has 15 residues. Per germline, CDR1 SGHAT and CDR2 FQNNGV. DNA of the CDR3: TGTGCCAGCAGCCCCGTCATGGGGCCCTACAATGAGCAGTTCTTC. It codes for CASSPVMGPYNEQFF.